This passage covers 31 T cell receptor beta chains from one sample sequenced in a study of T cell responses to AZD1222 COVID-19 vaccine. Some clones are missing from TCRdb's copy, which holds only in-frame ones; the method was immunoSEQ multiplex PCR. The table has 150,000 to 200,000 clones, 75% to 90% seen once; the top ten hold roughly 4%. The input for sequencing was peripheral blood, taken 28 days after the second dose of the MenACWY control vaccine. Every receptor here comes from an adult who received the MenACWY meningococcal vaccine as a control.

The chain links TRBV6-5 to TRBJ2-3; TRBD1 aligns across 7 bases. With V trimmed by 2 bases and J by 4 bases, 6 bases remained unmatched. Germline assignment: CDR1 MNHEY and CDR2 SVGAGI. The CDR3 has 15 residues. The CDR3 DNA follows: TGTGCCAGCAGTTACGAGGGCCAGGGGGCAGATACGCAGTATTTT. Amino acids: CASSYEGQGADTQYF.

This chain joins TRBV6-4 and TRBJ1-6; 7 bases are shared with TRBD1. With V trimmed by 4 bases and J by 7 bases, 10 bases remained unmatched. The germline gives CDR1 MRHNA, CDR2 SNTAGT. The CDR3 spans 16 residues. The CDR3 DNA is TGTGCCAGCAGTGTCCTAGGGGGCGCGGGAAATTCACCCCTCCACTTT. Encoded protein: CASSVLGGAGNSPLHF.

The CDR3 nucleotides read TGTGCCAGTACCCCAATAGGTAGCGGCAGCACAGATACGCAGTATTTT. This translates into CASTPIGSGSTDTQYF. The genes are TRBV19 and TRBJ2-3, with a tentative D call TRBD2 (6 bases). Germline V gene lookup returns CDR1 LNHDA and CDR2 SQIVND (reference sequence). The CDR3 spans 16 residues. V dropped 7 bases and J dropped 0 bases, with 17 bases sitting between them.

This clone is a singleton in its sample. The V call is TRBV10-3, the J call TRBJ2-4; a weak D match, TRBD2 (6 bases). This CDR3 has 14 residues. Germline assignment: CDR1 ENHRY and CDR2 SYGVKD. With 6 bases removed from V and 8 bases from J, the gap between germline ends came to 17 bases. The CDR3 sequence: CAIRPGPGGDIQYF. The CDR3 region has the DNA TGTGCCATCAGGCCAGGCCCCGGCGGGGACATTCAGTACTTC.

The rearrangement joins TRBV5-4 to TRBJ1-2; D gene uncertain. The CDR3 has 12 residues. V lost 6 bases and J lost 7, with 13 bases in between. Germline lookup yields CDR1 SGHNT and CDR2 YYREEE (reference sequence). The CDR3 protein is CASTNAGSGYTF. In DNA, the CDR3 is TGTGCCAGCACTAACGCCGGTTCTGGCTACACCTTC.

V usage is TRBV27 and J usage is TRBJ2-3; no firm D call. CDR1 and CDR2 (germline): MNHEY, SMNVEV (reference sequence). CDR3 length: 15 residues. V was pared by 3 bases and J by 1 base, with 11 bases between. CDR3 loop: CASSFLFRGTDTQYF. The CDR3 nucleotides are TGTGCCAGCAGTTTCCTTTTTCGGGGCACAGATACGCAGTATTTT.

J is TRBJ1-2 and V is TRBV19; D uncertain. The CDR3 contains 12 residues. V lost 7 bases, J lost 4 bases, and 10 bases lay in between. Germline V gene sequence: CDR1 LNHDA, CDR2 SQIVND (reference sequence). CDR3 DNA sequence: TGTGCCAGTACCATAAACGGCTATGGCTACACCTTC. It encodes CASTINGYGYTF.

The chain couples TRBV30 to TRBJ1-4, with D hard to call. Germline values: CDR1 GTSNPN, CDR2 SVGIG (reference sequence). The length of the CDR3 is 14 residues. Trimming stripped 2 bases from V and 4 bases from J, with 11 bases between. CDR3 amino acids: CAWSPNFDNEKLFF. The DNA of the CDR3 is TGTGCCTGGAGTCCGAATTTTGATAATGAAAAACTGTTTTTT.

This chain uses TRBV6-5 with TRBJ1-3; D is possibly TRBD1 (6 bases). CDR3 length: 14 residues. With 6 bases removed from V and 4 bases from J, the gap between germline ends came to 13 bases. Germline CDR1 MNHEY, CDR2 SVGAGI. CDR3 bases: TGTGCCAGCAGGCGAAACAGGGAGGGAAACACCATATATTTT. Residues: CASRRNREGNTIYF.

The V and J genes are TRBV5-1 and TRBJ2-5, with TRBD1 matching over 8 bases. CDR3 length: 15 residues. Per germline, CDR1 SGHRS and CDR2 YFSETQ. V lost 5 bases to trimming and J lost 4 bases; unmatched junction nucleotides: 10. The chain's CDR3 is CASRPPTGVGETQYF. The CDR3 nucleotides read TGCGCCAGCAGGCCGCCGACAGGGGTCGGAGAGACCCAGTACTTC.

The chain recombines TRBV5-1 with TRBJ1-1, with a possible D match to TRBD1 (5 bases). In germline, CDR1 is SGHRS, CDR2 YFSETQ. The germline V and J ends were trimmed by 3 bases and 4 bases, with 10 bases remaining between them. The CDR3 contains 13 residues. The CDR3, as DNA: TGCGCCAGCAGCTCAGGGAAACTCACTGAAGCTTTCTTT. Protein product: CASSSGKLTEAFF.

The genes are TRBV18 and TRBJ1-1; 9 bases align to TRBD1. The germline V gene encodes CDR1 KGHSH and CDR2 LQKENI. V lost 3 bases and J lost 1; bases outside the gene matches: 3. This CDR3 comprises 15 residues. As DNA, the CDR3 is TGTGCCAGCTCACCCCGGACAGGGGAGAACACTGAAGCTTTCTTT. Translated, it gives CASSPRTGENTEAFF.

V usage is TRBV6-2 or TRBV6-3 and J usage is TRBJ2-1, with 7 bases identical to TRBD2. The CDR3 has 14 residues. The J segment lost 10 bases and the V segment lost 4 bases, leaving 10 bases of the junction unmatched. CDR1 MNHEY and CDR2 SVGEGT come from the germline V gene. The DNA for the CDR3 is TGTGCCAGCAGTTTAGCGGGCACCTTGAGAGAGCAGTTCTTC. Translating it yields CASSLAGTLREQFF.

Here the CDR3 DNA reads TGTGCCAGCAGCTTAATACTAGCGGGTTTAAATGAGCAGTTCTTC. Amino acid sequence: CASSLILAGLNEQFF. The gene calls are TRBV7-3 and TRBJ2-1; TRBD2 aligns across 9 bases. V lost 1 base, J lost 7 bases, and 5 bases stayed unmatched. CDR1 is SGHTA and CDR2 is FQGTGA in the germline V gene. The CDR3 runs to 15 residues.

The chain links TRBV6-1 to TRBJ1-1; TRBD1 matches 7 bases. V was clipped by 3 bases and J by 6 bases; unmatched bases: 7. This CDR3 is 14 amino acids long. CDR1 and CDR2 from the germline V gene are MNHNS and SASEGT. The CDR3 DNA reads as TGTGCCAGCAGTGAGAACGACAGGGACCCTGAAGCTTTCTTT. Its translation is CASSENDRDPEAFF.

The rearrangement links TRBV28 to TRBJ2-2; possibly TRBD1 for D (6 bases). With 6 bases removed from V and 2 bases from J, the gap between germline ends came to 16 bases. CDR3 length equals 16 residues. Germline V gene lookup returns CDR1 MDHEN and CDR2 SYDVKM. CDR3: CASRLGSGTNTGELFF. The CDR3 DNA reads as TGTGCCAGCAGGTTGGGCTCGGGGACAAACACCGGGGAGCTGTTTTTT.

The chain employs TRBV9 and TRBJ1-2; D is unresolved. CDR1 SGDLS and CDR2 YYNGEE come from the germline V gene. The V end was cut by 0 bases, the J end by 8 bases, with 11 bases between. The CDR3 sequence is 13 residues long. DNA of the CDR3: TGTGCCAGCAGCGTAGCTAATCTTCGGGGCTACACCTTC. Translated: CASSVANLRGYTF.

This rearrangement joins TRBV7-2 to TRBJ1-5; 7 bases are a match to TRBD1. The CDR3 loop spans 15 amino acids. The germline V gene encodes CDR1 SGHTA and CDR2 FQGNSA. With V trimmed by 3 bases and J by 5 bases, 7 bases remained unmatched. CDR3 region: CASSLGRGDHQPQHF. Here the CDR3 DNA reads TGTGCCAGCAGCTTGGGCAGGGGGGATCATCAGCCCCAGCATTTT.

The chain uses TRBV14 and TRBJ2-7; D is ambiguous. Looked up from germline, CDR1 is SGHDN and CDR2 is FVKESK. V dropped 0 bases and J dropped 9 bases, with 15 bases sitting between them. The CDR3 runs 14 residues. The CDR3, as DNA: TGTGCCAGCAGCCAAGATCGGCGGCCGGCAGGGCAGTACTTC. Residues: CASSQDRRPAGQYF.

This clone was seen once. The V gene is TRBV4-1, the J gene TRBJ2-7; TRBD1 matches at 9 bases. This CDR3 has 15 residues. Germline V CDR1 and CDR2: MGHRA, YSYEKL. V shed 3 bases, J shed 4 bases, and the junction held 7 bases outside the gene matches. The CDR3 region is CASSHEGQGIYEQYF. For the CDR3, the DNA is TGCGCCAGCAGCCACGAGGGACAGGGAATTTACGAGCAGTACTTC.

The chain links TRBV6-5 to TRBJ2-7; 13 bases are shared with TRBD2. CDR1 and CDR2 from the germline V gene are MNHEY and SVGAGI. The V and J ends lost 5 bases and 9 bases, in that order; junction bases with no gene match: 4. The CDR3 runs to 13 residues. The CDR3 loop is CASSPGLAGMQYF. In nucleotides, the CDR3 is TGTGCCAGCAGTCCGGGACTAGCGGGAATGCAGTACTTC.

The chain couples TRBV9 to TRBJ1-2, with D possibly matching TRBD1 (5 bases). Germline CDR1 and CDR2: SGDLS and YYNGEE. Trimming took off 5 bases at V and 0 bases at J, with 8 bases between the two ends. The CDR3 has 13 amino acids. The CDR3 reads CASRTASNYGYTF. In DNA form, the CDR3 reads TGTGCCAGCAGGACAGCATCTAACTATGGCTACACCTTC.

The CDR3 coding sequence is TGTGCCAGCAGCCAAGATAGACGGGGCGGCGAGCAGTACTTC. Translated: CASSQDRRGGEQYF. The chain carries TRBV4-2 and TRBJ2-7; D may correspond to TRBD1 or TRBD2 (5 bases each). The CDR3 is 14 residues long. Germline-derived CDR1 and CDR2 are LGHNA and YNFKEQ. Trimming removed 0 bases from V and 6 bases from J, with 12 bases in between.

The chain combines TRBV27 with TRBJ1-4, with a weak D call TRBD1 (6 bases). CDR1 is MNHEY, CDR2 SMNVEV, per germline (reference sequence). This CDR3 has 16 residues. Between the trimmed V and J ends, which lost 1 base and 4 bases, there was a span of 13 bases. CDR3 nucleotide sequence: TGTGCCAGCAGTTTATATCACAGGGACGGTAATGAAAAACTGTTTTTT. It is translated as CASSLYHRDGNEKLFF.

The CDR3 loop is CASSPGGGNTEAFF. CDR3 nucleotide sequence: TGTGCCAGTAGTCCAGGGGGGGGTAACACTGAAGCTTTCTTT. The chain is built from TRBV19 and TRBJ1-1; 7 positions match TRBD1. V was pared by 5 bases and J by 2 bases, with 5 bases of the junction left unmatched. Per the germline V gene, CDR1 is LNHDA and CDR2 is SQIVND (reference sequence). The CDR3 runs 14 residues.

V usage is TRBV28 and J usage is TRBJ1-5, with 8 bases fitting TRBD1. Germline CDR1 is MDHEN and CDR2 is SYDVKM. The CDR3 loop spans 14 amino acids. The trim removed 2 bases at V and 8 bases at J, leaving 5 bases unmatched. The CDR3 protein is CASSLTTGGKPQHF. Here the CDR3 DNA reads TGTGCCAGCAGTTTAACAACAGGGGGAAAGCCCCAGCATTTT.

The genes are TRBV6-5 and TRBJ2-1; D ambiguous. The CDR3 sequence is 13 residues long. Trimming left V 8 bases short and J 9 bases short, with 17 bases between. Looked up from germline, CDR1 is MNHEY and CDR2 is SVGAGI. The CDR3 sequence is CASGPPPPSEQFF. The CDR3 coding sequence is TGTGCCAGCGGCCCGCCACCACCCAGTGAGCAGTTCTTC.

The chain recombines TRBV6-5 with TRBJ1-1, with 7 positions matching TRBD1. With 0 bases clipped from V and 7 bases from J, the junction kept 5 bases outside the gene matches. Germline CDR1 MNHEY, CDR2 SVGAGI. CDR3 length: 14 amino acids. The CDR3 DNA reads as TGTGCCAGCAGTTACTCTCTGACAGGGCGTGAAGCTTTCTTT. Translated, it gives CASSYSLTGREAFF.

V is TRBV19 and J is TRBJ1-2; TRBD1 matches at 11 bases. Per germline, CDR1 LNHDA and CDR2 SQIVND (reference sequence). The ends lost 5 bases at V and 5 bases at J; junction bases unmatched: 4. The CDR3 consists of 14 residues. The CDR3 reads CASSRDRGRYGYTF. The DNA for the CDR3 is TGTGCCAGTAGTCGGGACAGGGGGAGATATGGCTACACCTTC.

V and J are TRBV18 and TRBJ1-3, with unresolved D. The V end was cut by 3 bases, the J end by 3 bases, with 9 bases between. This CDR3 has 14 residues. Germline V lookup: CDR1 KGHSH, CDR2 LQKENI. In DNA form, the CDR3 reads TGTGCCAGCTCACCTGGTATAGGTGGAAACACCATATATTTT. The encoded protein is CASSPGIGGNTIYF.

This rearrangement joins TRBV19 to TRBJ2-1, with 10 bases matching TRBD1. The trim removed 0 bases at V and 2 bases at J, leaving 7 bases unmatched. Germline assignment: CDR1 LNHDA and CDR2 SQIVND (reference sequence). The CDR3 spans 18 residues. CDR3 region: CASSIDSSTGGPYNEQFF. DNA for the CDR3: TGTGCCAGTAGTATAGATTCATCGACAGGGGGCCCCTACAATGAGCAGTTCTTC.